The clone carrying this TCR beta chain is a singleton in its sample. Its antigen is as yet unknown. The data originate from a study of Ad26.COV2.S vaccination and SARS-CoV-2 variants. As for the study in general: In the study, Ad26.COV2.S was injected intramuscularly once, or twice 56 days apart.

The CDR3 sequence is 17 residues long. Per the germline V gene, CDR1 is MDHEN and CDR2 is SYDVKM. V lost 3 bases and J lost 10; bases outside the gene matches: 12. Treatment here: around 19 received Ad26.COV2.S at low or high dose, single or two shots; five or six received placebo; per-sample allocation not given. Sampling occurred on day 63 after the first vaccine or placebo injection. Boston supplied an adult donor aged 18-55 years. Findings and caveats of the study: Recipients of vaccine and of placebo showed similar breadth of their non-spike TCR repertoires.

Produced via immunoSEQ multiplex PCR; TCRdb's table is partial and in-frame only. The sample includes 400,000 to 450,000 clones, less than 95% seen only once; the top ten take around 4.5%. This receptor was obtained from a person aged 18-65 years who received the Ad26.COV2.S COVID-19 vaccine or a placebo. This sequence joins TRBV28 and TRBJ1-6; 10 nucleotides agree with TRBD1. The source material was peripheral blood, sampled in a trial of Ad26.COV2.S vaccine versus placebo. CDR3: CASSFYPWGQGTSPLHF. Written as DNA, the CDR3 is TGTGCCAGCAGTTTCTACCCCTGGGGACAGGGGACCTCACCCCTCCACTTT. Full variable domain (rest looked up from reference TRBV28 and TRBJ1-6): DVKVTQSSRYLVKRTGEKVFLECVQDMDHENMFWYRQDPGLGLRLIYFSYDVKMKEKGDIPEGYSVSREKKERFSLILESASTNQTSMYLCASSFYPWGQGTSPLHFGNGTRLTVT.